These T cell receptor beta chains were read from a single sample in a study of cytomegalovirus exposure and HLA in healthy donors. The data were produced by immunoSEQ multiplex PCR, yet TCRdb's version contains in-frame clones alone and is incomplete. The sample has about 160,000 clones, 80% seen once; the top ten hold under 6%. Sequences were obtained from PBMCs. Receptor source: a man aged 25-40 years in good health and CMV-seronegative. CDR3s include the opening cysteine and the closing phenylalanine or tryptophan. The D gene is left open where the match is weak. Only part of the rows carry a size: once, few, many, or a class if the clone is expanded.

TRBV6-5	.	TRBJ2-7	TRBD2	CASRSGSGSYEQYF	TGTGCCAGCCGAAGCGGGAGTGGATCCTACGAGCAGTACTTC
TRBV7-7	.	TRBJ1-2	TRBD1	CASSLAVGQNYGYTF	TGTGCCAGCAGCTTAGCAGTGGGACAGAACTATGGCTACACCTTC
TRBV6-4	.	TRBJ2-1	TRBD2	CASSPRLAASSYNEQFF	TGTGCCAGCAGTCCGAGACTAGCGGCTAGCTCCTACAATGAGCAGTTCTTC
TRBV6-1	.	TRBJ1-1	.	CASRLQGNTEAFF	TGTGCCAGCAGGCTGCAGGGGAACACTGAAGCTTTCTTT
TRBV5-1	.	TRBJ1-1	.	CASSSGTPGTEAFF	TGCGCCAGCAGCTCCGGGACACCGGGAACTGAAGCTTTCTTT
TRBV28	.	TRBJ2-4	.	CASSPQGEVAKNIQYF	TGTGCCAGCAGTCCACAGGGAGAGGTAGCCAAAAACATTCAGTACTTC
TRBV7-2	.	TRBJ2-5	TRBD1	CASSTQTGGQETQYF	TGTGCCAGCAGCACCCAGACAGGGGGCCAAGAGACCCAGTACTTC
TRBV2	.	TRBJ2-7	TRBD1	CASSRRTGGYEQYF	TGTGCCAGCAGTAGACGGACAGGGGGCTACGAGCAGTACTTC
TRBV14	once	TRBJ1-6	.	CASSSTSGSPLHF	TGTGCCAGCTCTTCCACGAGCGGTTCACCCCTCCACTTT
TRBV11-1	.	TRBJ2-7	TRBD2	CASSLPTAGRAEQYF	TGTGCCAGCAGCTTACCCACCGCAGGGAGGGCCGAGCAGTACTTC
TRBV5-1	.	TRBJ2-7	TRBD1	CASSLELTGGAYEQYF	TGCGCCAGCAGCTTGGAACTGACAGGGGGGGCCTACGAGCAGTACTTC
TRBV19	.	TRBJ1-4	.	CASSITAGLNEKLFF	TGTGCCAGTAGTATAACTGCAGGTCTCAATGAAAAACTGTTTTTT
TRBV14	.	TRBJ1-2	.	CASSRGTVANYGYTF	TGTGCCAGCAGCCGCGGGACGGTTGCTAACTATGGCTACACCTTC
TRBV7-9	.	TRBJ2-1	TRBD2	CASSSTSESSYNEQFF	TGTGCCAGCAGCTCCACTAGCGAGAGCTCCTACAATGAGCAGTTCTTC
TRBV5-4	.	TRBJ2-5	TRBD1	CASRTSPGQGAGETQYF	TGTGCCAGCAGAACCTCCCCGGGACAGGGGGCGGGAGAGACCCAGTACTTC
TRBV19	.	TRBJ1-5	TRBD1	CASSTGGGQGDLQPQHF	TGTGCCAGTAGTACCGGCGGGGGACAGGGGGACTTACAGCCCCAGCATTTT
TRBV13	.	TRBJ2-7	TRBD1	CASSLRTGTLYEQYF	TGTGCCAGCAGCCTAAGGACAGGGACCCTATACGAGCAGTACTTC
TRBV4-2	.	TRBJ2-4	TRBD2	CASSQERTSGPKNIQYF	TGTGCCAGCAGCCAAGAAAGGACTAGCGGTCCCAAAAACATTCAGTACTTC
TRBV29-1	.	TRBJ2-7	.	CSVDDSSYEQYF	TGCAGCGTTGATGATAGCTCCTACGAGCAGTACTTC
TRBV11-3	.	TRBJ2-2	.	CASSLVGGGGGELFF	TGTGCCAGCAGCTTAGTAGGGGGGGGCGGCGGGGAGCTGTTTTTT